This TCR beta chain was captured by sequencing in a study of T cell repertoires in cytomegalovirus infection. Study-level information: Signatures in public TCR beta sequences pointed to both CMV infection and matching HLA type.

As regards this clonotype: Its antigen remains unknown.

MiXCR was run by TCRdb on the reads, yielding one entry per CDR3 protein. The sample has more than 400,000 distinct CDR3 sequences, 26% seen once; the top ten hold over 10%. Study-wide points: There were HLA-C-restricted CMV-specific TCR beta clonotypes dominating the ex vivo response.

The CDR3 has 14 amino acids. Trimming cost V 7 bases and J 1 base, with 13 bases left between them. This sequence joins TRBV7-1 and TRBJ1-1; a possible D gene is TRBD1 (5 bases). TRBV7-1 is designated an ORF whose function remains uncertain. Source material: PBMCs. This receptor was obtained from a human donor in good health (CMV status not recorded). Some clones in this sample may be carry-over from other donors' samples. The chain's CDR3 is CASNPVTGNTEAFF. As DNA, the CDR3 is TGTGCCAGCAACCCTGTTACAGGGAACACTGAAGCTTTCTTT.